Each of the 4 T cell receptor beta chains below was sequenced from the same sample in a study of cytomegalovirus exposure and HLA in healthy donors. PCR primers comprised 60 Vbeta and 13 Jbeta primers. Some clones are missing from TCRdb's copy, which holds only in-frame ones; the method was immunoSEQ multiplex PCR. The data show 250,000 to 350,000 clones, with 86% seen just once and around 4% held by the top ten. The sequenced material came from PBMCs. All receptors derive from a man in his forties in good health and CMV-seropositive.

The chain joins TRBV19 to TRBJ2-7; 14 nucleotides agree with TRBD2. With V trimmed by 3 bases and J by 2 bases, 3 bases remained unmatched. This CDR3 has 16 residues. Germline CDR1 and CDR2: LNHDA and SQIVND (reference sequence). CDR3 DNA: TGTGCCAGTAGTATGGGACTAGCGGGAGCCACCTACGAGCAGTACTTC. Its protein product is CASSMGLAGATYEQYF. Based on the CDR3 plus reference TRBV19 and TRBJ2-7, the full variable domain is DGGITQSPKYLFRKEGQNVTLSCEQNLNHDAMYWYRQDPGQGLRLIYYSQIVNDFQKGDIAEGYSVSREKKESFPLTVTSAQKNPTAFYLCASSMGLAGATYEQYFGPGTRLTVT.

The rearrangement joins TRBV7-2 to TRBJ2-1, with D uncertain. The CDR3 length is 13 residues. V was clipped by 1 base and J by 4 bases, with 5 bases between them. From germline, CDR1 is SGHTA and CDR2 FQGNSA. The CDR3 spells CASSLDSYNEQFF. The CDR3 region has the DNA TGTGCCAGCAGCTTAGATTCATACAATGAGCAGTTCTTC.

The CDR3 nucleotides read TGTGCTAGTGGTCAGGGTTCCGGGACAGGGGTTGAAGCTTTCTTT. Translation gives CASGQGSGTGVEAFF. The chain employs TRBV12-5 and TRBJ1-1; 10 bases fit TRBD1. There are 15 residues in the CDR3. CDR1 is LGHNT and CDR2 is FRNRAP in the germline V gene. The V and J ends lost 5 bases and 7 bases, in that order; junction bases with no gene match: 10.

This chain connects TRBV6-5 to TRBJ2-7; 10 bases match TRBD1. Germline V lookup: CDR1 MNHEY, CDR2 SVGAGI. V lost 4 bases, J lost 3 bases, and 3 bases stayed unmatched. This CDR3 has 14 amino acids. CDR3 protein: CASSSTGGDYEQYF. The DNA of the CDR3 is TGTGCCAGCAGTTCGACAGGGGGCGACTACGAGCAGTACTTC.